The rows below give T cell receptor beta chains drawn from one sample of a study of cytotoxic CD8 clonotypes in ibrutinib-treated CLL. Produced via immunoSEQ multiplex PCR; TCRdb's table is partial and in-frame only. The table includes 270,000 or so clones, roughly three quarters detected once. Sample: PBMCs, taken at disease progression, from a patient treated with ibrutinib. These receptors were obtained from a human donor with chronic lymphocytic leukemia. Both conserved end residues are part of each CDR3. Each record gives: clone size, D gene, V gene, J gene, CDR3 DNA, CDR3 protein. A D gene is named only where the DNA matches it firmly. The size field is filled for only some rows; it gives once, few, many or a size class.

>-|TRBD2|TRBV6-4|TRBJ2-3
TGTGCCAGCAGTGAAGCGGGAGGCTACGCAGATACGCAGTATTTT
CASSEAGGYADTQYF
>-|TRBD2|TRBV15|TRBJ2-1
TGTGCCACCAGCAGAGGGGGACTAGCGGGGGGCAATGAGCAGTTCTTC
CATSRGGLAGGNEQFF
>-|-|TRBV19|TRBJ2-7
TGTGCCAGTACCCCAACTAGCAGTTATTATGACGAGCAGTACTTC
CASTPTSSYYDEQYF
>-|-|TRBV9|TRBJ1-2
TGTGCCAGCAGCGAAAGCCTACAGGGAAACTATGGCTACACCTTC
CASSESLQGNYGYTF
>-|-|TRBV15|TRBJ2-3
TGTGCCACCAGCAGAGATTTAGAAGATACGCAGTATTTT
CATSRDLEDTQYF
>-|-|TRBV7-3|TRBJ2-3
TGTGCCAGCAGCCCACCGGGCACTACAGATACGCAGTATTTT
CASSPPGTTDTQYF
>-|-|TRBV19|TRBJ2-3
TGTGCCAGTAGTATAATTGGGGCAGATACGCAGTATTTT
CASSIIGADTQYF
>-|TRBD2|TRBV4-1|TRBJ2-2
TGCGCCAGCAGGAAAGCGGGACGGGGGGAGCTGTTTTTT
CASRKAGRGELFF
>-|-|TRBV5-6|TRBJ1-1
TGTGCCAGCAGCTTGGGCAGGGCGCGGGACACTGAAGCTTTCTTT
CASSLGRARDTEAFF
>-|-|TRBV2|TRBJ2-7
TGTGCCAGCAGTGATGCCGATAGCTCCTACGAGCAGTACTTC
CASSDADSSYEQYF
>-|-|TRBV19|TRBJ1-2
TGTGCCAGTAGCAACTGGAGGACAGCAAGCTATGGCTACACCTTC
CASSNWRTASYGYTF
>-|TRBD2|TRBV7-2|TRBJ2-3
TGTGCCAGCAGCTTAGAGGGACTAGCGGGCATAACTAGCACAGATACGCAGTATTTT
CASSLEGLAGITSTDTQYF
>few|TRBD1|TRBV27|TRBJ2-7
TGTGCCAGCCGGACAGGGGGCCACGAGCAGTACTTC
CASRTGGHEQYF
>-|TRBD1|TRBV7-2|TRBJ1-2
TGTGCCAGCAGCTTAGGCCCTACGGACAGGGGCTATGGCTACACCTTC
CASSLGPTDRGYGYTF
>-|-|TRBV18|TRBJ2-7
TGTGCCAGCTCCTACCGCCGCCAGGGCGCTTGGGACGAGCAGTACTTC
CASSYRRQGAWDEQYF
>-|-|TRBV9|TRBJ2-2
TGTGCCAGCAGCGGATTAAGTCCCGGGGAGCTGTTTTTT
CASSGLSPGELFF
>-|-|TRBV5-1|TRBJ2-1
TGCGCCAGCAGTTGGGGTAGTAATGAGCAGTTCTTC
CASSWGSNEQFF
>-|TRBD2|TRBV7-9|TRBJ2-2
TGTGCCAGCACCACCCGAGGACTAGCGGTGAACACCGGGGAGCTGTTTTTT
CASTTRGLAVNTGELFF
>few|-|TRBV9|TRBJ2-2
TGTGCCAGCAGCGTAGGAAGTAGCTTCGGGGAGCTGTTTTTT
CASSVGSSFGELFF
>-|TRBD2|TRBV2|TRBJ2-7
TGTGCCAGCAGCCGCGGGGGGGCAGTCGAATACGAGCAGTACTTC
CASSRGGAVEYEQYF
>-|TRBD2|TRBV2|TRBJ2-7
TGTGCCAGCAGTGAGGTAGCGGGGGGCGAGCAGTACTTC
CASSEVAGGEQYF
>few|-|TRBV19|TRBJ2-7
TGTGCCAGTAGTGGAGCGGGCTACGAGCAGTACTTC
CASSGAGYEQYF
>-|TRBD1|TRBV9|TRBJ1-1
TGTGCCAGCAGCGCCGACAGGGGCCACAACACTGAAGCTTTCTTT
CASSADRGHNTEAFF
>-|-|TRBV5-1|TRBJ2-5
TGCGCCAGCAGCTTGGCCACTGGGGAGGCCCAGTACTTC
CASSLATGEAQYF
>-|-|TRBV4-1|TRBJ1-4
TGCGCCAGCAGCCTGGGACGGGGGAATGAAAAACTGTTTTTT
CASSLGRGNEKLFF
>-|-|TRBV11-2|TRBJ2-1
TGTGCCAGCAGCTTAGTGTCCCATGAGCAGTTCTTC
CASSLVSHEQFF
>-|-|TRBV4-1|TRBJ2-7
TGCGCCAGCAGCCAAGATCTGGCGGAAACATCCTACGAGCAGTACTTC
CASSQDLAETSYEQYF
>-|-|TRBV25-1|TRBJ2-3
TGTGCCAGCACCGAATCGGTTGGCGCAGATACGCAGTATTTT
CASTESVGADTQYF
>-|-|TRBV2|TRBJ2-4
TGTGCCAGCAGGCACCCGGGACTCCCAGGTCTAGCCAAAAACATTCAGTACTTC
CASRHPGLPGLAKNIQYF
>few|-|TRBV2|TRBJ1-2
TGTGCCAGCCGGGCGGCCAGGGGCGATTATGGCTACACCTTC
CASRAARGDYGYTF
>-|-|TRBV7-2|TRBJ1-5
TGTGCCAGCAGCTTAGACACCAATAGCAATCAGCCCCAGCATTTT
CASSLDTNSNQPQHF
>-|TRBD2|TRBV4-2|TRBJ2-7
TGTGCCAGCAGCCAAGAGATTAGCGGGGGCCTAAGCTCCTACGAGCAGTACTTC
CASSQEISGGLSSYEQYF
>-|-|TRBV5-1|TRBJ2-2
TGCGCCAGCAGCTTGGTTCAGGACACCGGGGAGCTGTTTTTT
CASSLVQDTGELFF
>-|TRBD1|TRBV6-5|TRBJ2-7
TGTGCCAGCAACTGGGGGGGACAGGGGTCCTACGAGCAGTACTTC
CASNWGGQGSYEQYF
>-|TRBD1|TRBV10-2|TRBJ2-1
TGCGCCAGCACTGGGACAGTCTCCTACAATGAGCAGTTCTTC
CASTGTVSYNEQFF
>-|TRBD2|TRBV29-1|TRBJ2-5
TGCAGCGCTCAGCGGGAGAGGGGGGAGACCCAGTACTTC
CSAQRERGETQYF
>few|-|TRBV29-1|TRBJ2-3
TGCAGCGTAGGGCGCAGCACAGATACGCAGTATTTT
CSVGRSTDTQYF